The rows below give T cell receptor beta chains drawn from one sample of a study of shared clonotypes between healthy human individuals. Clones were read by immunoSEQ multiplex PCR, and TCRdb kept only the in-frame ones, dropping some. The table lists about 2.3 million clones, less than 95% of them singletons. The sample consisted of naive CD4+ T cells from PBMCs. The receptors originated from a man in his late teens or twenties in good health. Some clones in this sample may be carry-over from other donors' samples. Each CDR3 is given with its conserved first and last residue. A D gene is named only where the DNA matches it firmly. Size tells how often a clone was seen (once, few, many) or the class of an expanded clone, and some rows leave it out.

v_gene	j_gene	abundance	d_gene	CDR3nt	CDR3aa
TRBV5-4	TRBJ1-2	NA	TRBD1	TGTGCCAGCAGCCCTGGCGGGACAGGGGAGATTGGTGGCTACACCTTC	CASSPGGTGEIGGYTF
TRBV2	TRBJ2-4	NA	NA	TGTGCCAGCTTAGGGTGGCAGATAGCCAAAAACATTCAGTACTTC	CASLGWQIAKNIQYF
TRBV5-1	TRBJ1-2	NA	TRBD1	TGCGCCAGCAGCTTGCTTGGACAGGTCGTCGGCTACACCTTC	CASSLLGQVVGYTF
TRBV2	TRBJ1-6	NA	NA	TGTGCCAGCACCCAAGAGGGGATTAATTCACCCCTCCACTTT	CASTQEGINSPLHF
TRBV28	TRBJ2-7	NA	TRBD1	TGTGCCAGCAGCAAGACAGGGGGTTCCTACGAGCAGTACTTC	CASSKTGGSYEQYF
TRBV5-4	TRBJ2-1	NA	TRBD2	TGTGCCAGCAGCTTACGGACTAGCGGGAGCCACAATGAGCAGTTCTTC	CASSLRTSGSHNEQFF
TRBV19	TRBJ2-7	NA	TRBD1	TGTGCCAGTAGTCGACAGGGAACTACCTACGAGCAGTACTTC	CASSRQGTTYEQYF
TRBV7-9	TRBJ2-7	once	NA	TGTGCCAGCAGCTTAGAGGGCGTAAGCTCCTACGAGCAGTACTTC	CASSLEGVSSYEQYF
TRBV5-4	TRBJ2-7	NA	TRBD1	TGTGCCAGCAGCAACGGACAGGGGGGCACCTACGAGCAGTACTTC	CASSNGQGGTYEQYF
TRBV5-1	TRBJ1-6	NA	TRBD1	TGCGCCAGCAGTTGGGGGGACAGGTATAATTCACCCCTCCACTTT	CASSWGDRYNSPLHF
TRBV10-1	TRBJ1-5	NA	NA	TGCGCCAGCAGTGTTGAGAGGGTCAGCAATCAGCCCCAGCATTTT	CASSVERVSNQPQHF
TRBV2	TRBJ2-7	NA	NA	TGTGCCAGCAGTGAACAGGGATCCGGCTACGAGCAGTACTTC	CASSEQGSGYEQYF
TRBV7-3	TRBJ2-1	NA	NA	TGTGCCAGCAGCCCAGGGTCCGGTGAGCAGTTCTTC	CASSPGSGEQFF
TRBV11-3	TRBJ2-7	NA	NA	TGTGCCAGCAGCTTAGGGCCTAGCGCGCCCTACGAGCAGTACTTC	CASSLGPSAPYEQYF
TRBV28	TRBJ2-5	NA	NA	TGTGCCAGCAGCCTTACATACGAGAGAATTGGAGAGACCCAGTACTTC	CASSLTYERIGETQYF
TRBV5-1	TRBJ2-1	NA	TRBD2	TGCGCCAGCGGTCGGACTAGCGGGAGGTTTAATGAGCAGTTCTTC	CASGRTSGRFNEQFF
TRBV5-1	TRBJ1-2	NA	NA	TGCGCCAGCAGCCCGGGGCGGACGACTTTCTATAGCTACACCTTC	CASSPGRTTFYSYTF
TRBV28	TRBJ2-5	NA	TRBD1	TGTGCCAGCAGCCGAACAGGACAGGGTAGGGAGACCCAGTACTTC	CASSRTGQGRETQYF
TRBV4-3	TRBJ2-1	NA	NA	NA	CASSQVASGAGAFF
TRBV11-2	TRBJ1-5	NA	TRBD1	TGTGCCAGCAGCTCCCGAGGACAGGGATATGGGCCCCAGCATTTT	CASSSRGQGYGPQHF
TRBV10-3	TRBJ2-7	NA	NA	TGTGCCATCAGTGACGGGGCTTACGAGCAGTACTTC	CAISDGAYEQYF
TRBV30	TRBJ1-3	NA	NA	TGTGCCTGGAGTGTACAGGGTTCTGGAAACACCATATATTTT	CAWSVQGSGNTIYF
TRBV28	TRBJ2-1	NA	NA	TGTGCCAGCAGTTTTGGTTTGAATGAGCAGTTCTTC	CASSFGLNEQFF
TRBV27	TRBJ1-1	once	NA	TGTGCCAGCAGTCCCGGACAGCCTGTCATGAACACTGAAGCTTTCTTT	CASSPGQPVMNTEAFF
TRBV2	TRBJ1-1	NA	NA	TGTGCCAGCAGGTCAAGCGGGGGCACTGAAGCTTTCTTT	CASRSSGGTEAFF